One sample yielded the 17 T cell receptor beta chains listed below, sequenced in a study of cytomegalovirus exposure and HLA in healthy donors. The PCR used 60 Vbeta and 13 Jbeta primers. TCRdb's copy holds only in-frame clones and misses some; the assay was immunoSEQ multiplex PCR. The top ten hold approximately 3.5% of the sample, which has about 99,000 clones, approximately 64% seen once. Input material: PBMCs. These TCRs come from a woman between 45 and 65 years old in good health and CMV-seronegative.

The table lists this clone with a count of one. The CDR3 DNA sequence: TGTGCCAGCAGCTTAAGCAGGGGTCCTAGGAGATGGACCCAGTACTTC. Its protein product is CASSLSRGPRRWTQYF. The gene calls are TRBV13 and TRBJ2-5, with D tentatively TRBD1 (6 bases). This CDR3 is 16 amino acids long. The germline V gene encodes CDR1 PRHDT and CDR2 FYEKMQ (reference sequence). Deletions cut 2 bases from V and 7 bases from J, with 20 bases between. Full variable domain (outside the CDR3, taken from reference TRBV13 and TRBJ2-5): AAGVIQSPRHLIKEKRETATLKCYPIPRHDTVYWYQQGPGQDPQFLISFYEKMQSDKGSIPDRFSAQQFSDYHSELNMSSLELGDSALYFCASSLSRGPRRWTQYFGPGTRLLVL.

The CDR3 loop is CASSLSDRGHEKLFF. The CDR3 DNA reads TGCGCCAGCAGCTTATCCGACAGGGGGCATGAAAAACTGTTTTTT. The chain carries TRBV5-1 and TRBJ1-4; TRBD1 matches at 10 bases. V gave up 2 bases and J gave up 6 bases; unmatched junction bases: 4. The germline CDR1 and CDR2 sequences are SGHRS and YFSETQ. This CDR3 has 15 amino acids.

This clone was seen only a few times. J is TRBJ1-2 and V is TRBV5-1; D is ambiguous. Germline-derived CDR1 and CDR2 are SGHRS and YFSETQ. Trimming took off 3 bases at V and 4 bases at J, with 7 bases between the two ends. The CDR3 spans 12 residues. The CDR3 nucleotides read TGCGCCAGCAGCTATGACTCCTATGGCTACACCTTC. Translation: CASSYDSYGYTF.

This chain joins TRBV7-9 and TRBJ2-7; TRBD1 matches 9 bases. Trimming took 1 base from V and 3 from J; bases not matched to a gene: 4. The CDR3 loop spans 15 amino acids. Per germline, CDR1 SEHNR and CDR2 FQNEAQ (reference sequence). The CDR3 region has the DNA TGTGCCAGCAGCTTAGGGGGACAGGGTGGCTACGAGCAGTACTTC. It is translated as CASSLGGQGGYEQYF. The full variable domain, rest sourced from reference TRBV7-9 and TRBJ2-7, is DTGVSQNPRHKITKRGQNVTFRCDPISEHNRLYWYRQTLGQGPEFLTYFQNEAQLEKSRLLSDRFSAERPKGSFSTLEIQRTEQGDSAMYLCASSLGGQGGYEQYFGPGTRLTVT.

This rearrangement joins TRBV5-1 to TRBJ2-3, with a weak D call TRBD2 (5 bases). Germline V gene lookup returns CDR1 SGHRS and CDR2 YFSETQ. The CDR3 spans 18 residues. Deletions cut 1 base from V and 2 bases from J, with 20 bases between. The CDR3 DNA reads TGCGCCAGCAGCTTGCGGACGGACTTAATTATAACCACAGATACGCAGTATTTT. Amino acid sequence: CASSLRTDLIITTDTQYF.

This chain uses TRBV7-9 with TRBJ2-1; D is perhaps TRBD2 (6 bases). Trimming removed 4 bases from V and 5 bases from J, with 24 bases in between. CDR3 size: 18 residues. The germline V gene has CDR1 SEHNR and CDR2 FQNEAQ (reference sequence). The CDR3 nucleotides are TGTGCCAGCAGCTCCCGGAAGAGTGGTAGCGGAATAGACAATGAGCAGTTCTTC. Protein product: CASSSRKSGSGIDNEQFF.

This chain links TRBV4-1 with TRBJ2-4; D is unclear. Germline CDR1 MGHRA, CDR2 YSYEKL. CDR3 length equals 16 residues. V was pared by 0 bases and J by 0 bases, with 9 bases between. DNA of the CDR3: TGCGCCAGCAGCCAAGATGGTCGGGTAGCCAAAAACATTCAGTACTTC. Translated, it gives CASSQDGRVAKNIQYF.

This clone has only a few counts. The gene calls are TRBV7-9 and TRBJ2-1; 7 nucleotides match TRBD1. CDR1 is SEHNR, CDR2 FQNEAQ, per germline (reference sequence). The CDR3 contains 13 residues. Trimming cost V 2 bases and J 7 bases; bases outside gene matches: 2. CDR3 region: CASSLSGGNEQFF. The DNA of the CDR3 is TGTGCCAGCAGCTTATCAGGGGGAAATGAGCAGTTCTTC.

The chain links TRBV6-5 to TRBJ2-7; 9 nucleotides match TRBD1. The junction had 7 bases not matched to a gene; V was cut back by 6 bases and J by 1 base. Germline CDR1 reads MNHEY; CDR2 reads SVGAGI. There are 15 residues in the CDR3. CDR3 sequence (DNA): TGTGCCAGCAGGCGGGACAGGGCGTCTTCCTACGAGCAGTACTTC. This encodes CASRRDRASSYEQYF.

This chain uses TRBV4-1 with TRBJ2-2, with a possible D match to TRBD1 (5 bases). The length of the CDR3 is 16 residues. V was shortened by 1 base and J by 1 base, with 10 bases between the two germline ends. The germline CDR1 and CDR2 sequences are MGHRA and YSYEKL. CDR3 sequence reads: CASSQAAGRNTGELFF. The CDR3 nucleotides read TGCGCCAGCAGCCAAGCCGCAGGGCGGAACACCGGGGAGCTGTTTTTT.

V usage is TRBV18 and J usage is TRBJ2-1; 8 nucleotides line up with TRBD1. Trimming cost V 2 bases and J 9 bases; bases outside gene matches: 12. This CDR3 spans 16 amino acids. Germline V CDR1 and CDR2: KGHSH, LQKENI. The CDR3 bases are TGTGCCAGCTCACCAGTAGCCGCAGACAGGGGAAGTGAGCAGTTCTTC. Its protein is CASSPVAADRGSEQFF. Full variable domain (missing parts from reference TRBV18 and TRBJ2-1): NAGVMQNPRHLVRRRGQEARLRCSPMKGHSHVYWYRQLPEEGLKFMVYLQKENIIDESGMPKERFSAEFPKEGPSILRIQQVVRGDSAAYFCASSPVAADRGSEQFFGPGTRLTVL.

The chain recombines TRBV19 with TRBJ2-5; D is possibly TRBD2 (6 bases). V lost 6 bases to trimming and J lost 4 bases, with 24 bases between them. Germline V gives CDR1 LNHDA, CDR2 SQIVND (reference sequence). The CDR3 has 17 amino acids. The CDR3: CASSPNSGTGNRETQYF. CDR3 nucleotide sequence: TGTGCCAGTAGCCCAAACTCCGGGACTGGCAATCGAGAGACCCAGTACTTC.

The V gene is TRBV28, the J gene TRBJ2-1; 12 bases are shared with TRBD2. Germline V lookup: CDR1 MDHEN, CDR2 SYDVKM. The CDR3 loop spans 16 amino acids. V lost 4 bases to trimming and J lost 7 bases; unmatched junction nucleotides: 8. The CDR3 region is CASSSPTSGRGNEQFF. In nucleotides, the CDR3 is TGTGCCAGCAGTTCCCCGACTAGCGGGAGAGGTAATGAGCAGTTCTTC.

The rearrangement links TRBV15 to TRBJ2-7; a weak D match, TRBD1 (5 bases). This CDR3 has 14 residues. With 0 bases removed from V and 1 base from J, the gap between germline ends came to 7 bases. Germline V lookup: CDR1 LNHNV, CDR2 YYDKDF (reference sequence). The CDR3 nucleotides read TGTGCCACCAGCAGAGACAGGGTTTCCTACGAGCAGTACTTC. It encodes CATSRDRVSYEQYF.

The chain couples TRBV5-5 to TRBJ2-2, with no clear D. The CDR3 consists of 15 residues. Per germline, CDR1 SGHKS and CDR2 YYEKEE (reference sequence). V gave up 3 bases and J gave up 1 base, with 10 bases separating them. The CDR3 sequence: CASSSTRQNTGELFF. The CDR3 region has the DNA TGTGCCAGCAGCTCAACACGACAGAACACCGGGGAGCTGTTTTTT.

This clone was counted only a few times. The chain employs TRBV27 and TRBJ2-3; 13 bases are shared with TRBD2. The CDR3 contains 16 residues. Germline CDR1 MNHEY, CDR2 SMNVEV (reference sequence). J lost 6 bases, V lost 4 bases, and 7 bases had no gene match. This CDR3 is CASSYLTSGRSDTQYF. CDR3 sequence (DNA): TGTGCCAGCAGTTATCTGACTAGCGGGAGGTCGGATACGCAGTATTTT.

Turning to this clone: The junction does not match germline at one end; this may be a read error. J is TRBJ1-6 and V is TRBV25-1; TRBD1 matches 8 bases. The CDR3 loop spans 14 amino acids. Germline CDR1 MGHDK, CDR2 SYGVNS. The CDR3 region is CASSEQGAISPLHF. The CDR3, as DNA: TGTGCCAGCAGTGAACAGGGGGCAATTTCACCTCTCCACTTT.